These 23 T cell receptor beta chains were all obtained from the same sample, sequenced in a study of blood T cell repertoires in COVID-19. The repertoire was sequenced with immunoSEQ multiplex PCR; TCRdb's copy has only in-frame clones and lacks some. This repertoire shows tens of thousands of clones, around 90% found once; its top ten account for approximately 5.4%. Material for sequencing was peripheral blood. The receptors stem from a man aged 55 to 70 with COVID-19, enrolled during active disease.

The rearrangement uses TRBV6-6 and TRBJ1-5, with TRBD1 matching over 8 bases. Per the germline V gene, CDR1 is MNHNY and CDR2 is SVGAGI (reference sequence). With V trimmed by 6 bases and J by 3 bases, 7 bases remained unmatched. The length of the CDR3 is 15 residues. The CDR3 DNA follows: TGTGCCAGCAGCCCCGACAGGGGCTACAATCAGCCCCAGCATTTT. This translates into CASSPDRGYNQPQHF.

V gene TRBV10-2 combines with J gene TRBJ1-5; 7 nucleotides match TRBD1. V lost 5 bases, J lost 5 bases, and 3 bases stayed unmatched. Per germline, CDR1 WSHSY and CDR2 SAAADI. The CDR3 extends over 13 amino acids. The CDR3 DNA sequence: TGCGCCAGCAGTCTACAGGGGCATCAGCCCCAGCATTTT. It codes for CASSLQGHQPQHF.

V and J are TRBV7-2 and TRBJ1-2, with D possibly TRBD1 on 6 matching bases. V was clipped by 3 bases and J by 0 bases, with 14 bases between them. CDR1 and CDR2 from the germline V gene are SGHTA and FQGNSA. The CDR3 spans 16 residues. The DNA of the CDR3 is TGTGCCAGCAGCTTCAATTTAGGGGGAGCTAACTATGGCTACACCTTC. Protein: CASSFNLGGANYGYTF.

The chain employs TRBV15 and TRBJ2-1; 9 bases match TRBD2. Germline V lookup: CDR1 LNHNV, CDR2 YYDKDF (reference sequence). The length of the CDR3 is 15 residues. V dropped 0 bases and J dropped 10; count of bases not matched to a gene: 7. The CDR3 loop is CATSRDLAGGGEQFF. For the CDR3, the DNA is TGTGCCACCAGCAGAGATCTGGCGGGAGGGGGGGAGCAGTTCTTC.

This rearrangement joins TRBV18 to TRBJ2-2; weak D call: TRBD1 (6 bases). Per germline, CDR1 KGHSH and CDR2 LQKENI. The CDR3 spans 16 residues. V gave up 6 bases and J gave up 4 bases, with 18 bases separating them. The CDR3 reads CASSTTTQGPTGELFF. The CDR3 DNA follows: TGTGCCAGCTCGACCACTACGCAGGGGCCCACCGGGGAGCTGTTTTTT.

The V gene is TRBV3-1 (or the pseudogene TRBV3-2), the J gene TRBJ2-1; maybe TRBD1 (7 bases). The germline gives CDR1 LGHDT, CDR2 YNNKEL (reference sequence). This CDR3 comprises 17 residues. The ends were cut back, 0 bases at V and 1 base at J, with 13 bases in the middle. In DNA form, the CDR3 reads TGTGCCAGCAGCCAAGATCAGGGGGGAGTGTCCTACAATGAGCAGTTCTTC. This codes for CASSQDQGGVSYNEQFF.

Here the CDR3 DNA reads TGTGCCAGCAGTTTATCCGCCTGGACAGGGGACGGCTACACCTTC. Translation gives CASSLSAWTGDGYTF. The genes are TRBV27 and TRBJ1-2; 9 positions agree with TRBD1. After removal of 0 bases from V and 8 bases from J, the junction contained 7 bases not matched to a gene. The CDR3 spans 15 residues. Germline CDR1 reads MNHEY; CDR2 reads SMNVEV (reference sequence).

By share, this clone ranks as medium-sized. The chain joins TRBV24-1 to TRBJ2-1; the match to TRBD1 covers 11 bases. With V trimmed by 10 bases and J by 4 bases, 8 bases remained unmatched. Germline V gene sequence: CDR1 KGHDR, CDR2 SFDVKD. CDR3 length: 15 amino acids. CDR3 nucleotide sequence: TGTGCCACTGGGCGAAGGGACAGGGGGTACAATGAGCAGTTCTTC. Translating it yields CATGRRDRGYNEQFF.

The rearrangement joins TRBV13 to TRBJ1-5; 8 bases map to TRBD1. The CDR3 is made up of 13 amino acids. The junction had 6 bases not matched to a gene; V was cut back by 8 bases and J by 6 bases. CDR1 and CDR2 (germline): PRHDT, FYEKMQ (reference sequence). CDR3 in amino acids: CASAQGTGQPQHF. As DNA, the CDR3 is TGTGCCAGCGCTCAGGGGACAGGTCAGCCCCAGCATTTT.

This clone was detected only once. The V gene is TRBV28, the J gene TRBJ2-3, with D perhaps TRBD1 (5 bases). From germline, CDR1 is MDHEN and CDR2 SYDVKM. The CDR3 covers 15 residues. V lost 4 bases and J 1 base, leaving 12 bases between the germline ends. CDR3 amino acids: CASSSEQGGTDTQYF. CDR3 bases: TGTGCCAGCAGTTCCGAGCAAGGGGGCACAGATACGCAGTATTTT.

This clone appeared once. J is TRBJ2-3 and V is TRBV4-1; weak D call: TRBD2 (5 bases). V lost 4 bases and J 2 bases, leaving 7 bases between the germline ends. Per germline, CDR1 MGHRA and CDR2 YSYEKL. The CDR3 has 13 residues. CDR3 DNA sequence: TGCGCCAGCAGCCCTCGGGACACAGATACGCAGTATTTT. Translating gives CASSPRDTDTQYF.

The CDR3 DNA sequence: TGTGCCAGCAGATTGGAGGCAGATACGCAGTATTTT. Translated: CASRLEADTQYF. This sequence joins TRBV12-3 or TRBV12-4 and TRBJ2-3, with D possibly being TRBD2 (5 bases). V was shortened by 6 bases and J by 4 bases, with 8 bases between the two germline ends. The CDR3 has 12 residues.

The V gene is TRBV11-2, the J gene TRBJ2-7, with D maybe TRBD2 (6 bases). Trimming left V 4 bases short and J 3 bases short, with 10 bases between. The length of the CDR3 is 13 residues. CDR1 SGHAT and CDR2 FQNNGV come from the germline V gene. In nucleotides, the CDR3 is TGTGCCAGCAGCTCGGGACTTCTCTACGAGCAGTACTTC. Residues: CASSSGLLYEQYF.

The rearrangement uses TRBV6-1 and TRBJ1-2; D gene unclear. The CDR3 runs 15 residues. CDR1 and CDR2 (germline): MNHNS, SASEGT. Between the trimmed V and J ends, which lost 0 bases and 0 bases, there was a span of 8 bases. The CDR3 region is CASSEAPSANYGYTF. CDR3 sequence (DNA): TGTGCCAGCAGTGAAGCGCCATCAGCTAACTATGGCTACACCTTC.

The chain is built from TRBV2 and TRBJ1-4; no reliable D call. Trimming took 5 bases from V and 0 from J, leaving 7 bases between them. CDR1 is SNHLY and CDR2 is FYNNEI in the germline V gene. The length of the CDR3 is 14 residues. CDR3 sequence: CASSSLATNEKLFF. The CDR3 DNA follows: TGTGCCAGCAGTTCACTGGCAACTAATGAAAAACTGTTTTTT.

This chain links TRBV7-9 with TRBJ1-6; no clear D gene. The germline V gene has CDR1 SEHNR and CDR2 FQNEAQ (reference sequence). CDR3 size: 13 residues. V was pared by 5 bases and J by 4 bases, with 6 bases between. CDR3 in amino acids: CASSPGYNSPLHF. The DNA of the CDR3 is TGTGCCAGCAGCCCAGGATATAATTCACCCCTCCACTTT.

Details on this clone: The sample holds other DNA sequences that translate to the same CDR3. This sequence joins TRBV5-1 and TRBJ2-7; 7 bases fit TRBD1. The CDR3 sequence is 14 residues long. The V and J ends lost 4 bases and 3 bases, in that order; junction bases with no gene match: 7. The germline V gene has CDR1 SGHRS and CDR2 YFSETQ. DNA of the CDR3: TGCGCCAGCAGCCCGGGACAGCCTATCTACGAGCAGTACTTC. It codes for CASSPGQPIYEQYF.

This chain joins TRBV7-9 and TRBJ2-2; tentatively, D is TRBD2 (5 bases). The CDR3 length is 14 residues. Germline V gene data show CDR1 as SEHNR and CDR2 as FQNEAQ (reference sequence). Between the trimmed V and J ends, which lost 6 bases and 2 bases, there was a span of 10 bases. CDR3 amino acids: CASRFGINTGELFF. CDR3 DNA sequence: TGTGCCAGCAGGTTCGGGATTAACACCGGGGAGCTGTTTTTT.

This clone was counted a few times. V and J are TRBV21-1 and TRBJ1-5; the table's D call, TRBD1, was not checked against the DNA. TRBV21-1 is recorded as a pseudogene. The CDR3 totals 13 residues. CDR3 nucleotides: TGTGCCAGCAGTGACAGGGATAATCAGCCCCAGCATTTT. Translation gives CASSDRDNQPQHF.

V is TRBV3-1 (or the pseudogene TRBV3-2) and J is TRBJ2-2; possibly TRBD2 for D (5 bases). V was trimmed by 5 bases and J by 6 bases, leaving 10 bases between them. The CDR3 is 13 residues long. Germline V CDR1 and CDR2: LGHDT, YNNKEL (reference sequence). The DNA of the CDR3 is TGTGCCAGCAGCATGCAAGCGGCCGGGGAGCTGTTTTTT. Encoded protein: CASSMQAAGELFF.

V and J are TRBV28 and TRBJ1-2, with 8 bases matching TRBD1. Per germline, CDR1 MDHEN and CDR2 SYDVKM. V shed 4 bases, J shed 3 bases, and the junction held 10 bases outside the gene matches. This CDR3 is 16 amino acids long. The DNA of the CDR3 is TGTGCCAGCAGTTGGGCAGGGGGCTTGCTAGACTATGGCTACACCTTC. It encodes CASSWAGGLLDYGYTF.

This clone was detected only once. The chain is built from TRBV24-1 and TRBJ2-3, with a possible D match to TRBD1 (5 bases). Germline CDR1 reads KGHDR; CDR2 reads SFDVKD. V lost 9 bases and J 0 bases, leaving 12 bases between the germline ends. The CDR3 runs 14 residues. CDR3 sequence reads: CATGLDTSTDTQYF. CDR3 DNA sequence: TGTGCCACCGGTTTGGACACCAGCACAGATACGCAGTATTTT.

The CDR3 is CAWSVGTDYGYTF. CDR3 DNA: TGTGCCTGGAGTGTAGGGACAGACTATGGCTACACCTTC. This chain links TRBV30 with TRBJ1-2; 7 bases agree with TRBD1. The CDR3 is 13 amino acids. The germline V gene has CDR1 GTSNPN and CDR2 SVGIG (reference sequence). Losses at the gene ends were 0 bases for V and 3 bases for J; bases not matched to a gene: 1.